This T cell receptor beta chain was found in a study of shared clonotypes between healthy human individuals. Sequenced by immunoSEQ multiplex PCR; TCRdb stores in-frame clones only, minus some. The table shows approximately 2.5 million clones, with approximately 92% occurring only once. CDR3 length equals 14 residues. Germline CDR1 SGHVS, CDR2 FQNEAQ. Trimming took off 7 bases at V and 2 bases at J, with 15 bases between the two ends. The sequence was collected from a man younger than 30 in good health. The rearrangement joins TRBV7-8 to TRBJ2-7, with D maybe TRBD1 (6 bases). Material for sequencing was naive CD4+ T cells sorted from blood. Subset meaning: CD45RA+ positively selected. The CDR3 region has the DNA TGTGCCAGCAAAGTTGGCAGGGGTACCTACGAGCAGTACTTC. Amino acid sequence: CASKVGRGTYEQYF.